This entry lists 20 T cell receptor beta chains sequenced from one sample in a study of T cells after posttransplantation cyclophosphamide. Using immunoSEQ multiplex PCR, the repertoire was profiled, and TCRdb retains in-frame clones only, with some absent. This sample has around 47,000 clones, with under 95% found just once. The sequenced material came from PBMCs. These receptors all stem from a woman aged 25-40 years in good health and a related stem cell transplant donor.

This rearrangement joins TRBV5-6 to TRBJ2-2; TRBD1 agrees at 7 bases. The CDR3 has 16 residues. Germline-derived CDR1 and CDR2 are SGHDT and YYEEEE. V lost 1 base, J lost 1 base, and 4 bases stayed unmatched. Written as DNA, the CDR3 is TGTGCCAGCAGCTTGAGCACAGGGGTGAACACCGGGGAGCTGTTTTTT. Translation: CASSLSTGVNTGELFF.

The chain recombines TRBV5-1 with TRBJ1-2, with a tentative D call TRBD1 (5 bases). V was trimmed by 0 bases and J by 4 bases, leaving 10 bases between them. The CDR3 sequence is 14 residues long. Germline V gene sequence: CDR1 SGHRS, CDR2 YFSETQ. The CDR3 DNA follows: TGCGCCAGCAGCTTGGAATCCGGGGGCTATGGCTACACCTTC. It codes for CASSLESGGYGYTF.

The rearrangement links TRBV5-1 to TRBJ1-1, with D perhaps matching TRBD1 (5 bases). The CDR3 is 14 residues long. The germline V gene has CDR1 SGHRS and CDR2 YFSETQ. V dropped 4 bases and J dropped 3 bases, with 13 bases sitting between them. The CDR3 sequence: CASSHSTDDTEAFF. CDR3 DNA sequence: TGCGCCAGCAGCCATTCGACAGACGACACTGAAGCTTTCTTT.

The CDR3 loop reads CASSPGRGNTEAFF. The CDR3 DNA sequence: TGCGCCAGCAGCCCCGGTCGGGGGAACACTGAAGCTTTCTTT. The genes are TRBV5-1 and TRBJ1-1; D remains unclear. The germline V gene has CDR1 SGHRS and CDR2 YFSETQ. This CDR3 is 14 amino acids long. The V and J ends lost 4 bases and 1 base respectively, with 11 bases between them.

The gene calls are TRBV6-6 and TRBJ2-7; 10 bases agree with TRBD1. Per germline, CDR1 MNHNY and CDR2 SVGAGI (reference sequence). V lost 6 bases to trimming and J lost 0 bases; unmatched junction nucleotides: 8. This CDR3 has 16 residues. The CDR3 DNA sequence: TGTGCCAGCAGCCTCTCAGGGGACAGGGGCTCCTACGAGCAGTACTTC. Translating it yields CASSLSGDRGSYEQYF.

The chain joins TRBV7-6 to TRBJ1-2; TRBD1 aligns across 7 bases. This CDR3 has 13 residues. J gave up 7 bases and V 1 base, and 3 bases lay outside the gene matches. The germline V gene encodes CDR1 SGHVS and CDR2 FNYEAQ. CDR3 DNA sequence: TGTGCCAGCAGCTTAGTTTCAGGGGGTGGCTACACCTTC. Translating it yields CASSLVSGGGYTF.

This chain uses TRBV7-7 with TRBJ2-1, with D perhaps matching TRBD2 (5 bases). The CDR3 runs to 16 residues. Germline V gene sequence: CDR1 SSHAT, CDR2 FNYEAQ (reference sequence). V lost 2 bases to trimming and J lost 0 bases, with 11 bases between them. This CDR3 is CASSLNPSSSYNEQFF. CDR3 coding DNA: TGTGCCAGCAGCTTAAATCCTAGCTCCTCCTACAATGAGCAGTTCTTC. Combining the CDR3 with reference TRBV7-7 and TRBJ2-1 gives the whole variable domain GAGVSQSPRYKVTKRGQDVTLRCDPISSHATLYWYQQALGQGPEFLTYFNYEAQPDKSGLPSDRFSAERPEGSISTLTIQRTEQRDSAMYRCASSLNPSSSYNEQFFGPGTRLTVL.

The gene calls are TRBV7-2 and TRBJ1-2; 7 bases align to TRBD1. Germline V gene sequence: CDR1 SGHTA, CDR2 FQGNSA. This CDR3 comprises 15 residues. V lost 2 bases and J lost 3; bases outside the gene matches: 6. The CDR3 region is CASSLWAGGDYGYTF. The CDR3 coding sequence is TGTGCCAGCAGCTTATGGGCAGGGGGAGACTATGGCTACACCTTC.

The V and J genes are TRBV28 and TRBJ1-5; D perhaps matches TRBD1 (5 bases). Trimming took off 7 bases at V and 2 bases at J, with 6 bases between the two ends. The CDR3 is 12 residues long. The germline CDR1 and CDR2 sequences are MDHEN and SYDVKM. The CDR3 nucleotides read TGTGCCAGCACGGGGGGCAATCAGCCCCAGCATTTT. Protein: CASTGGNQPQHF.

The chain couples TRBV7-2 to TRBJ2-5; 10 bases map to TRBD1. Germline V gene data show CDR1 as SGHTA and CDR2 as FQGNSA. With 4 bases clipped from V and 1 base from J, the junction kept 12 bases outside the gene matches. The CDR3 is made up of 18 amino acids. The DNA for the CDR3 is TGTGCCAGCAGCTCCCCATCGGGGACAGGGGACTTCCAAGAGACCCAGTACTTC. Its protein is CASSSPSGTGDFQETQYF.

The chain joins TRBV6-5 to TRBJ1-2; TRBD1 is a possible D gene (6 bases). The CDR3 has 14 residues. CDR1 and CDR2 from the germline V gene are MNHEY and SVGAGI. V lost 6 bases to trimming and J lost 1 base, with 12 bases between them. The CDR3 DNA follows: TGTGCCAGCAGGGAACAGGGTTATAACTATGGCTACACCTTC. This encodes CASREQGYNYGYTF.

V is TRBV14 and J is TRBJ1-2; unclear D gene. V was cut by 2 bases and J by 5 bases, with 12 bases left in between. The CDR3 is made up of 14 amino acids. CDR1 and CDR2 from the germline V gene are SGHDN and FVKESK. In DNA form, the CDR3 reads TGTGCCAGCAGCCAATGGTCAGGCCGATATGGCTACACCTTC. It codes for CASSQWSGRYGYTF.

The CDR3, as DNA: TGTGCCAGCAGGGGCGGGGTCCGCTCCTACAATGAGCAGTTCTTC. Its protein product is CASRGGVRSYNEQFF. The chain joins TRBV28 to TRBJ2-1; D perhaps matches TRBD2 (6 bases). Germline CDR1 MDHEN, CDR2 SYDVKM. The CDR3 covers 15 residues. The V end lost 6 bases, the J end lost 0 bases, and 12 bases lay between the germline ends.

The J gene is TRBJ2-1, the V gene TRBV4-3; TRBD1 agrees at 8 bases. The CDR3 has 15 amino acids. Germline assignment: CDR1 LGHNA and CDR2 YSLEER. V was pared by 1 base and J by 6 bases, with 5 bases of the junction left unmatched. The CDR3 DNA reads as TGCGCCAGCAGCCAAGTCCATGGGACAGGCAATGAGCAGTTCTTC. It codes for CASSQVHGTGNEQFF.

The rearrangement joins TRBV10-3 to TRBJ2-3; TRBD1 might be the D (6 bases). The germline gives CDR1 ENHRY, CDR2 SYGVKD. The CDR3 totals 14 residues. V was pared by 3 bases and J by 9 bases, with 16 bases between. The CDR3, as DNA: TGTGCCATCAGTGACCCCCTTGGCAGGGGAACGCAGTATTTT. It translates to CAISDPLGRGTQYF.

This clone was detected once. V and J are TRBV10-3 and TRBJ2-1; D gene ambiguous. The V gene's germline CDR1 is ENHRY and CDR2 SYGVKD. Between the trimmed V and J ends, which lost 2 bases and 9 bases, there was a span of 8 bases. The CDR3 is 12 amino acids. Here the CDR3 reads CAISENSGEQFF. As DNA, the CDR3 is TGTGCCATCAGTGAGAACTCGGGTGAGCAGTTCTTC.

This chain joins TRBV6-5 and TRBJ1-6; no firm D call. CDR1 is MNHEY and CDR2 is SVGAGI in the germline V gene. This CDR3 is 14 amino acids long. V lost 8 bases to trimming and J lost 0 bases, with 8 bases between them. This chain's CDR3 is CASGRSSYNSPLHF. The CDR3 DNA reads as TGTGCCAGCGGCAGAAGCTCCTATAATTCACCCCTCCACTTT.

The chain joins TRBV6-1 to TRBJ2-6; a possible D gene is TRBD1 (6 bases). V was shortened by 4 bases and J by 4 bases, with 14 bases between the two germline ends. Germline V gene lookup returns CDR1 MNHNS and CDR2 SASEGT. This CDR3 region has 16 residues. DNA of the CDR3: TGTGCCAGCAGTGCAATGGGGGCGCGGGGGGCCAACGTCCTGACTTTC. Its protein product is CASSAMGARGANVLTF.

The chain couples TRBV10-1 to TRBJ2-1; TRBD1 matches 8 bases. Trimming took 5 bases from V and 4 from J; bases not matched to a gene: 7. The CDR3 has 15 residues. CDR1 is WNHNN and CDR2 is SYGVQD in the germline V gene (reference sequence). CDR3 sequence reads: CASSPQGALYNEQFF. CDR3 nucleotides: TGCGCCAGCAGTCCTCAGGGGGCTCTGTACAATGAGCAGTTCTTC.

The chain recombines TRBV6-1 with TRBJ2-3, with 11 bases lining up with TRBD1. The CDR3 is 15 amino acids. Germline trimming cut 1 base from V and 4 bases from J; bases unmatched to any gene: 1. Germline CDR1 is MNHNS and CDR2 is SASEGT. The CDR3, as DNA: TGTGCCAGCAGTGAAGGGACAGGGGGCGCAGATACGCAGTATTTT. Translated: CASSEGTGGADTQYF.